The 21 T cell receptor beta chains given below trace back to one sample, sequenced in a study of blood T cells in healthy people across ages. A sample-barcoded 5' primer and a J-beta primer mix were used in a second PCR of roughly 7 to 11 cycles. One entry per CDR3 protein results from TCRdb running MiXCR on the 5' RACE reads. The sample carries 800,000 to 950,000 distinct CDR3 sequences, 35% to 40% recorded once. Sequencing was carried out using blood. Receptors originate from a man between 18 and 29 years old in good health.

In the case of this clonotype: A much larger clone differs by one base, so this may be a read error. The chain links TRBV20-1 to TRBJ2-4; 8 bases are a match to TRBD2. This CDR3 region has 18 residues. V lost 2 bases to trimming and J lost 4 bases; unmatched junction nucleotides: 16. The germline V gene encodes CDR1 DFQATT and CDR2 SNEGSKA (reference sequence). The CDR3 DNA sequence: TGCAGTGCTAGAAAAAGACGTGATGCAGAGCGGGGGAAAAACATTCAGTACTTC. This sequence encodes CSARKRRDAERGKNIQYF.

This chain connects TRBV7-2 to TRBJ2-1, with TRBD2 as a possible D gene (6 bases). The V end lost 5 bases, the J end lost 15 bases, and 26 bases lay between the germline ends. Germline CDR1 and CDR2: SGHTA and FQGNSA. This CDR3 spans 15 amino acids. CDR3 sequence: CASSPQVSGNNGGFF. The CDR3 region has the DNA TGTGCCAGCAGCCCACAAGTGAGCGGAAATAACGGGGGGTTCTTC.

A remark on this clonotype: One end of the junction fails to match germline, which may point to a read error. This chain uses TRBV28 with TRBJ2-1; D is ambiguous. The germline gives CDR1 MDHEN, CDR2 SYDVKM. This CDR3 is built from 13 residues. The CDR3 nucleotides read TGTGCCAGCAGTTTGAGACACTCCAATGGGCAGTTCTTC. It is translated as CASSLRHSNGQFF.

This sequence joins TRBV5-6 and TRBJ1-1, with D possibly matching TRBD1 (6 bases). V dropped 1 base and J dropped 1 base, with 11 bases sitting between them. The CDR3 spans 15 residues. CDR1 and CDR2 from the germline V gene are SGHDT and YYEEEE. DNA for the CDR3: TGTGCCAGCAGCTTGTTACAGGGAGGGAACACTGAAGCTTTCTTT. It encodes CASSLLQGGNTEAFF.

The genes are TRBV11-2 and TRBJ1-4; D remains ambiguous. The length of the CDR3 is 12 residues. Germline CDR1 is SGHAT and CDR2 is FQNNGV. V lost 6 bases and J 8 bases, leaving 10 bases between the germline ends. The CDR3 DNA is TGTGCCAGCAGACGCATCGGGGAAAAACTGTTTTTT. Translated, it gives CASRRIGEKLFF.

This clonotype was counted a few times. This chain connects TRBV14 to TRBJ2-3, with 8 bases identical to TRBD1. The CDR3 spans 16 residues. V trimming: 1 base; J trimming: 3 bases; junction bases outside the gene matches: 6. Per germline, CDR1 SGHDN and CDR2 FVKESK. For the CDR3, the DNA is TGTGCCAGCAGCCAAGGACTGACAGGGGAGACAGATACGCAGTATTTT. It specifies CASSQGLTGETDTQYF. Based on the CDR3 plus reference TRBV14 and TRBJ2-3, the full variable domain is EAGVTQFPSHSVIEKGQTVTLRCDPISGHDNLYWYRRVMGKEIKFLLHFVKESKQDESGMPNNRFLAERTGGTYSTLKVQPAELEDSGVYFCASSQGLTGETDTQYFGPGTRLTVL.

The genes are TRBV20-1 and TRBJ2-3, with TRBD2 identical over 9 bases. Germline CDR1 DFQATT, CDR2 SNEGSKA (reference sequence). After removal of 8 bases from V and 5 bases from J, the junction contained 11 bases not matched to a gene. The CDR3 spans 14 residues. The CDR3 region is CSTAPKRGVDTQYF. CDR3 DNA: TGCAGTACTGCCCCTAAGCGGGGGGTAGATACGCAGTATTTT.

For this clonotype: This may arise from a read error, as a much more abundant clone is one base away. As DNA, the CDR3 is TGTGCCAGCGGTTTGTCAGGGAGTTTGTACGAGCAGTACTTC. Translated, it gives CASGLSGSLYEQYF. The rearrangement uses TRBV27 and TRBJ2-7, with D possibly being TRBD1 or TRBD2 (5 bases each). This CDR3 contains 14 residues. Germline V lookup: CDR1 MNHEY, CDR2 SMNVEV (reference sequence).

The table lists this clonotype with a few counts. The CDR3 sequence: CASSLAGLGSYEQYF. The CDR3 DNA reads as TGTGCCAGCAGCTTAGCGGGGCTAGGGAGCTACGAGCAGTACTTC. This chain connects TRBV7-9 to TRBJ2-7; D possibly uses TRBD1 or TRBD2 (5 bases each). The length of the CDR3 is 15 residues. Germline V CDR1 and CDR2: SEHNR, FQNEAQ (reference sequence). The V and J ends lost 0 bases and 3 bases respectively, with 12 bases between them.

This clonotype was seen more than once but under ten times. This sequence joins TRBV10-3 and TRBJ2-2, with a weak D call TRBD1 (5 bases). Germline V gene sequence: CDR1 ENHRY, CDR2 SYGVKD. This CDR3 has 11 residues. V was clipped by 5 bases and J by 7 bases, with 5 bases between them. DNA of the CDR3: TGTGCCATCAGTACAGGCGGGGAGCTGTTTTTT. Translated, it gives CAISTGGELFF.

For this clonotype: The CDR3 carries no conserved terminal phenylalanine or tryptophan, so it likely arises from a read error. This rearrangement joins TRBV7-9 to TRBJ2-1, with a weak D call TRBD2 (6 bases). The CDR3 length is 13 residues. V lost 5 bases and J 8 bases, leaving 13 bases between the germline ends. Germline CDR1 is SEHNR and CDR2 is FQNEAQ (reference sequence). This CDR3 is CASSAGGIYEQFV. For the CDR3, the DNA is TGTGCCAGCAGCGCTGGCGGGATCTATGAGCAGTTCGTC.

This chain links TRBV5-6 with TRBJ2-7; no clear D gene. The CDR3 extends over 15 amino acids. Germline V gives CDR1 SGHDT, CDR2 YYEEEE. Deletions cut 1 base from V and 7 bases from J, with 18 bases between. The CDR3 here is CASSLWGQNYNEQYF. In DNA form, the CDR3 reads TGTGCCAGCAGCTTGTGGGGTCAAAACTACAATGAGCAGTACTTC.

The sample holds one count of this clonotype. This chain joins TRBV20-1 and TRBJ2-7, with 8 bases fitting TRBD1. The V gene end was trimmed by 2 bases and the J gene end by 7 bases; junction bases not matched to a gene: 10. This CDR3 region has 14 residues. Germline V lookup: CDR1 DFQATT, CDR2 SNEGSKA (reference sequence). Written as DNA, the CDR3 is TGCAGTGCTAGAAGGACAGGGAGTTACAATGAGCAGTACTTC. Its translation is CSARRTGSYNEQYF.

This clonotype occurred many times. This chain links TRBV6-6 with TRBJ2-5; TRBD2 aligns across 8 bases. Germline loops: CDR1 MNHNY, CDR2 SVGAGI (reference sequence). Trimming took 6 bases from V and 2 from J; bases not matched to a gene: 5. This CDR3 comprises 14 residues. As DNA, the CDR3 is TGTGCCAGCAGCTCGGGGGGGGTTCAAGAGACCCAGTACTTC. As protein: CASSSGGVQETQYF.

This clonotype was seen a handful of times. The gene calls are TRBV28 and TRBJ2-1; D is uncertain. V shed 5 bases and J shed 13 bases, with 15 bases lying between them. Germline-derived CDR1 and CDR2 are MDHEN and SYDVKM. The CDR3 runs to 12 residues. The CDR3 sequence: CASSPRSLPQFF. The CDR3 nucleotides are TGTGCCAGCAGTCCCAGAAGCCTGCCACAGTTCTTC.

This clonotype has more than one count but fewer than ten. CDR3 loop: CASSTLFRTGGASYNEQFF. As DNA, the CDR3 is TGTGCCAGCAGCACACTATTCCGGACAGGGGGGGCATCCTACAATGAGCAGTTCTTC. The chain has TRBV7-9 and TRBJ2-1, with 10 positions matching TRBD1. Losses at the gene ends were 5 bases for V and 1 base for J; bases not matched to a gene: 14. This CDR3 has 19 amino acids. Germline lookup yields CDR1 SEHNR and CDR2 FQNEAQ (reference sequence).

This clonotype was counted only a few times. The chain is built from TRBV29-1 and TRBJ1-3; D ambiguous. The CDR3 sequence is 11 residues long. The V gene lost 6 bases and the J gene lost 8 bases, with 11 bases spanning the gap. CDR1 is SQVTM and CDR2 is ANQGSEA in the germline V gene. The CDR3 DNA reads as TGCAGCGTCTCGACCCGAGACACCATATATTTT. As protein: CSVSTRDTIYF. The full variable domain, its missing parts supplied by reference TRBV29-1 and TRBJ1-3, is SAVISQKPSRDICQRGTSLTIQCQVDSQVTMMFWYRQQPGQSLTLIATANQGSEATYESGFVIDKFPISRPNLTFSTLTVSNMSPEDSSIYLCSVSTRDTIYFGEGSWLTVV.

The V gene is TRBV5-1, the J gene TRBJ2-3; D remains unclear. Germline V gene lookup returns CDR1 SGHRS and CDR2 YFSETQ. The V end lost 1 base, the J end lost 2 bases, and 8 bases lay between the germline ends. CDR3 length: 14 residues. The CDR3 DNA sequence: TGCGCCAGCAGCTTGAATCCCGACACAGATACGCAGTATTTT. It encodes CASSLNPDTDTQYF.

The chain links TRBV7-9 to TRBJ2-3; 9 bases map to TRBD2. Germline lookup yields CDR1 SEHNR and CDR2 FQNEAQ (reference sequence). The CDR3 length is 15 residues. J gave up 8 bases and V 2 bases, and 8 bases lay outside the gene matches. CDR3 amino acids: CASSLSGGGATTQYF. DNA of the CDR3: TGTGCCAGCAGCTTAAGCGGCGGGGGGGCCACTACGCAGTATTTT.

The chain is built from TRBV6-5 and TRBJ1-2; TRBD1 matches 10 bases. CDR1 is MNHEY, CDR2 SVGAGI, per germline. This CDR3 contains 15 residues. The V segment lost 4 bases and the J segment 4 bases; nucleotides outside the gene matches: 6. CDR3 loop: CASSLSGTGVYGYTF. The CDR3 bases are TGTGCCAGCAGTTTATCCGGGACAGGGGTCTATGGCTACACCTTC.

There are a few counts of this clonotype. The V call is TRBV6-1, the J call TRBJ2-1, with 11 bases that match TRBD2. This CDR3 contains 17 residues. The V gene end was trimmed by 11 bases and the J gene end by 0 bases; junction bases not matched to a gene: 12. Germline CDR1 MNHNS, CDR2 SASEGT. CDR3 DNA: TGTGCCTCCCTCGGGCTAGCGGGGGGAGGCTCCTACAATGAGCAGTTCTTC. It translates to CASLGLAGGGSYNEQFF.